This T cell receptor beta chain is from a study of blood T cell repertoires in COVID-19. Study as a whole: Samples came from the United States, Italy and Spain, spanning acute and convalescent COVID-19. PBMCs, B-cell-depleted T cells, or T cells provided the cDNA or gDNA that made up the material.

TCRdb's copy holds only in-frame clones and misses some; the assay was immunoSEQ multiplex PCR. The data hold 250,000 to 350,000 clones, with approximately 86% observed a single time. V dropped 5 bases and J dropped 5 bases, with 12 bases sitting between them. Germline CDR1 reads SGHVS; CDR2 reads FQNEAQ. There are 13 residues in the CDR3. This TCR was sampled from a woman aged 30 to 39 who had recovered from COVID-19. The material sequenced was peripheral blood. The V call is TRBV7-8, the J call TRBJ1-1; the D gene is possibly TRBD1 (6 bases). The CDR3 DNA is TGTGCCAGCAGCCCGTCAGGGGCGACTGAAGCTTTCTTT. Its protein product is CASSPSGATEAFF. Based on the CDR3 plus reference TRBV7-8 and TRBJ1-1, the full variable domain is GAGVSQSPRYKVAKRGQDVALRCDPISGHVSLFWYQQALGQGPEFLTYFQNEAQLDKSGLPSDRFFAERPEGSVSTLKIQRTQQEDSAVYLCASSPSGATEAFFGQGTRLTVV.